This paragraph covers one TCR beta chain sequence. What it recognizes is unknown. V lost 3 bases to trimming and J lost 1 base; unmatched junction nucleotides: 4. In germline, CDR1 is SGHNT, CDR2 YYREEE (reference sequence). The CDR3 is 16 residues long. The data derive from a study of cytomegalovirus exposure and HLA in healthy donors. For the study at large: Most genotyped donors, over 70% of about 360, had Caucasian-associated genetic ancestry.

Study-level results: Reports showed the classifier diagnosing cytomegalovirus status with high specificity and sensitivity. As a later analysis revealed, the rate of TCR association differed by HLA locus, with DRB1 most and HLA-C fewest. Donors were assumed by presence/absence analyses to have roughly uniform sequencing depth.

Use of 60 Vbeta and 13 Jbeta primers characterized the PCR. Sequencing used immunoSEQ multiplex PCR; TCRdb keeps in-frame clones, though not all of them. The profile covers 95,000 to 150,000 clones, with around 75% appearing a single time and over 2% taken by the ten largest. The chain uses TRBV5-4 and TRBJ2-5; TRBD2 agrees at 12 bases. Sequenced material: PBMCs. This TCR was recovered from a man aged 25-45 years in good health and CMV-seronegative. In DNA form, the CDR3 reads TGTGCCAGCAGCTCCCGACTAGCGGGGGCCCAAGAGACCCAGTACTTC. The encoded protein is CASSSRLAGAQETQYF.